This note documents a single T cell receptor (beta chain) sequence. The sample originates from a study of blood T cell repertoires in COVID-19. Some clones are missing from TCRdb's copy, which holds only in-frame ones; the method was immunoSEQ multiplex PCR. The sample contains 60,000 to 75,000 clones, around 83% of which appear only once. Germline CDR1 MNHEY, CDR2 SVGAGI. CDR3 length: 12 residues. V gave up 6 bases and J gave up 10 bases, with 14 bases separating them. The sample taken for sequencing was peripheral blood. The clonotype comes from a woman of 80 years or more with active or convalescent COVID-19. The chain couples TRBV6-5 to TRBJ2-3; no firm D call. This CDR3 reads CASSKTDSPQYF. CDR3 DNA: TGTGCCAGCAGCAAGACTGACTCTCCGCAGTATTTT.